The clone carrying this T cell receptor (beta chain) was picked up many times. Its antigen is undetermined. As to time point: persistent/refractory GD, antithyroid drugs over 5 years with positive TRAb. PBMC-derived RNA was used for the TCR library. This record comes from a study of regulatory T cells in long-lasting Graves disease. Study as a whole: Graves' disease counted as persistent after over 5 years of antithyroid drugs with positive TSH receptor antibodies.

Per the germline V gene, CDR1 is SGHTA and CDR2 is FQGNSA. V shed 1 base and J shed 0 bases, with 7 bases lying between them. This CDR3 spans 15 amino acids. Arm-PCR of CDR3 regions with iRepertoire HTBI primers generated TCR beta libraries. Using its own MiXCR run on the multiplex PCR reads, TCRdb lists one record per CDR3 protein. The profile shows roughly 400,000 distinct CDR3 sequences, less than 25% of them singletons. Study-wide findings and caveats: Accuracy may have been reduced by the small sample size. Persistent Graves' patients had lower TCR diversity than newly diagnosed ones. New patients shared fewer than 1,000 public clonotypes, and persistent patients shared more, with a few thousand.

Material: peripheral blood mononuclear cells (PBMCs), obtained when the disease was refractory, from a patient treated with antithyroid drugs. The receptor's source is a female donor with Graves disease. V and J are TRBV7-2 and TRBJ1-5, with no clear D. The CDR3 DNA reads as TGTGCCAGCAGCTTAGGATCCTATAGCAATCAGCCCCAGCATTTT. As protein: CASSLGSYSNQPQHF.